The T cell receptor beta chain under discussion was sequenced for a study of OX40 agonist ivuxolimab in advanced cancers. Study information: Patients in the trial were receiving intravenous ivuxolimab every 2 weeks, at doses of 0.01 to 10 mg/kg. The group had a mean age of about 65 years, ranged from roughly 20 to 79, and was roughly 80% male. General study points: What antigens the expanded peripheral T cells recognized was never established.

Germline CDR1 is SSHAT and CDR2 is FNYEAQ (reference sequence). V shed 5 bases and J shed 5 bases, with 6 bases lying between them. This CDR3 is 11 amino acids long. Method: immunoSEQ multiplex PCR; TCRdb's copy keeps in-frame clones and lacks some. The profile covers tens of thousands of clones, with 88% appearing a single time and over 0.25% taken by the ten largest. Patients were ruled out by autoimmune disease history or systemic immunosuppression. About this clone: The antigen is undetermined.

The specimen was CD4+ or CD8+ T cells sorted from blood, collected in a trial of the OX40 agonist ivuxolimab. The V and J genes are TRBV7-7 and TRBJ2-5; tentative D call: TRBD2 (6 bases). This clonotype was sampled from an adult with an advanced solid tumor such as melanoma, head and neck, liver or kidney cancer. Here the CDR3 reads CASSGGETQYF. CDR3 sequence (DNA): TGTGCCAGCAGCGGGGGGGAGACCCAGTACTTC.